The TCR beta chain described here comes from a study of T cells in Graves' hyperthyroidism and ophthalmopathy. Study conclusions and caveats: The model forecast ophthalmopathy, anticipating it by a median roughly 6.3 months before onset.

The cohort's ophthalmopathy patients, a group with duration under 3 months, had a Clinical Activity Score of at least 3 and a NOSPECS grade of at least 4. From RNA transcripts, TCR beta CDR3 regions were amplified. A set of HTBI primers served as the primers for a first-round RT-PCR of the TCR CDR3. TCRdb independently ran MiXCR on the multiplex PCR reads; one entry per CDR3 protein. The profile covers hundreds of thousands of distinct CDR3 sequences, with roughly 24% appearing a single time and about 10% taken by the ten largest. As regards this clonotype: What it binds is not known.

The CDR3 extends over 16 amino acids. V was clipped by 6 bases and J by 0 bases, with 12 bases between them. CDR1 is MNHNS and CDR2 is SASEGT in the germline V gene. Sequencing was done on a sample of blood. The sequence came from a woman aged 25 to 39 with Graves' ophthalmopathy. This chain uses TRBV6-1 with TRBJ2-6; D is uncertain. The CDR3: CASSQSPRSGANVLTF. DNA for the CDR3: TGTGCCAGCAGCCAAAGCCCCCGCTCTGGGGCCAACGTCCTGACTTTC.